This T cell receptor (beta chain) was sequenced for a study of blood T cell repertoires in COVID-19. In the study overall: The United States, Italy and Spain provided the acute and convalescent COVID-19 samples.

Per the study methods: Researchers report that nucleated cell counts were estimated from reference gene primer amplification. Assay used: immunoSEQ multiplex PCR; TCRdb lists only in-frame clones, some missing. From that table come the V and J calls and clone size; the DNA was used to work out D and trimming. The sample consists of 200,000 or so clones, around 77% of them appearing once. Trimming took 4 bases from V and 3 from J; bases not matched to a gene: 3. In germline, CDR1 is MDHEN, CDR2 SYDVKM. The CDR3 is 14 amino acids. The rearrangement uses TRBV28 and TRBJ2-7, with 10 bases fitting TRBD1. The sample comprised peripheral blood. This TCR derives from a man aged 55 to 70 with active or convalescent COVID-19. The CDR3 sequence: CASSWTGGGYEQYF. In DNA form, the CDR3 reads TGTGCCAGCAGTTGGACAGGGGGGGGCTACGAGCAGTACTTC.